Listed below are T cell receptor beta chains from one sample, sequenced in a study of blood T cell repertoires in COVID-19. Assay used: immunoSEQ multiplex PCR; TCRdb lists only in-frame clones, some missing. This table holds about 43,000 clones, over 75% found once. What was sequenced was peripheral blood. These receptors were collected from a woman aged 55-75 years with acute or convalescent COVID-19. CDR3s leave out the opening cysteine and the closing phenylalanine or tryptophan. Each record gives: V gene, J gene, CDR3 protein.

TRBV6-4,TRBJ2-3,ASSDQGGSTDTQY
TRBV30,TRBJ2-1,AWSNGGGYYEQF
TRBV12-3/TRBV12-4,TRBJ2-3,ASRHTVTDTQY
TRBV7-9,TRBJ2-3,ASSRIAGGRADTQY
TRBV14,TRBJ2-7,ASSPRQDKTTRGSYEQY
TRBV29-1,TRBJ1-2,SVTGTGYGYT
TRBV5-8,TRBJ2-3,ASSFRTATDTQY
TRBV21-1,TRBJ1-2,ASSKVLDINYGYT
TRBV5-8,TRBJ1-1,ASSLGPVNTEAF
TRBV27,TRBJ1-2,ASSPGLNLGGYT
TRBV19,TRBJ2-2,ASSLDRGTGELF
TRBV30,TRBJ1-6,AFSLTEGLPLH
TRBV7-3,TRBJ2-7,ASSLSGGASYEQY
TRBV4-1,TRBJ1-6,ASSQEGTGVAPLH
TRBV5-1,TRBJ2-2,ASSLGDSGGPGTGELF